This TCR beta chain was sequenced in a study of response to subunit inactivated influenza vaccine. Study-wide results and caveats: Authors suggested few new T cells are recruited by each seasonal influenza vaccination.

This clonotype was found a few times. Its target is not known. A single record per CDR3 protein comes from TCRdb applying MiXCR to the RT-PCR reads. Found here are under 550,000 distinct CDR3 sequences, approximately 7.8% of them singletons; the top ten hold roughly 14%. The V gene's germline CDR1 is SGDLS and CDR2 YYNGEE. With 4 bases clipped from V and 0 bases from J, the junction kept 4 bases outside the gene matches. This CDR3 contains 14 residues. The clonotype was recovered from a man between 45 and 75 years old who received an inactivated influenza vaccine. The starting material was PBMCs from blood, obtained roughly 24 months after vaccination. The V call is TRBV9, the J call TRBJ2-7, with TRBD1 matching 7 bases. The CDR3 here is CASSMGTVSYEQYF. Here the CDR3 DNA reads TGTGCCAGCAGCATGGGGACAGTCTCCTACGAGCAGTACTTC.